The 10 T cell receptor beta chains presented below share a single source sample, sequenced in a study of cytomegalovirus exposure and HLA in healthy donors. PCR amplification relied on 60 Vbeta primers (plus 13 Jbeta primers). Measured with immunoSEQ multiplex PCR; TCRdb has only the in-frame clones, and not every one. The sample records tens of thousands of clones, more than 80% being singletons. Sequences were obtained from PBMCs. All receptors derive from a woman under 40 in good health and CMV-seropositive.

The chain combines TRBV5-1 with TRBJ2-7; TRBD2 aligns across 7 bases. CDR3 length: 12 amino acids. Losses at the gene ends were 7 bases for V and 2 bases for J; bases not matched to a gene: 3. Germline V gene data show CDR1 as SGHRS and CDR2 as YFSETQ. This CDR3 reads CASPGLAYEQYF. The DNA of the CDR3 is TGCGCCAGCCCCGGACTAGCCTACGAGCAGTACTTC.

A single count supports this clone. The CDR3 DNA is TGTGCCAGCAGCGTCGGTCCTGGGACAGGGCTAAATCAGCCCCAGCATTTT. Translation gives CASSVGPGTGLNQPQHF. V is TRBV9 and J is TRBJ1-5; 9 bases align to TRBD1. The CDR3 sequence is 17 residues long. Germline CDR1 is SGDLS and CDR2 is YYNGEE. Trimming cost V 2 bases and J 4 bases; bases outside gene matches: 10.

This clone was recorded a few times. The chain combines TRBV2 with TRBJ2-5; 8 bases map to TRBD1. The CDR3 totals 15 residues. V was clipped by 7 bases and J by 5 bases; unmatched bases: 12. Germline CDR1 and CDR2: SNHLY and FYNNEI. The CDR3 DNA is TGTGCCAGCAATTCCCCCGGACAGGGTTACGAGACCCAGTACTTC. Its protein is CASNSPGQGYETQYF. Combining the CDR3 with reference TRBV2 and TRBJ2-5 gives the whole variable domain EPEVTQTPSHQVTQMGQEVILRCVPISNHLYFYWYRQILGQKVEFLVSFYNNEISEKSEIFDDQFSVERPDGSNFTLKIRSTKLEDSAMYFCASNSPGQGYETQYFGPGTRLLVL.

The chain links TRBV2 to TRBJ2-7, with D possibly being TRBD2 (5 bases). The germline V and J ends were trimmed by 6 bases and 4 bases, with 7 bases remaining between them. CDR1 SNHLY and CDR2 FYNNEI come from the germline V gene. The CDR3 runs to 11 residues. The CDR3: CASRWEYEQYF. The CDR3 bases are TGTGCCAGCAGGTGGGAGTACGAGCAGTACTTC. The full variable domain, its missing parts supplied by reference TRBV2 and TRBJ2-7, is EPEVTQTPSHQVTQMGQEVILRCVPISNHLYFYWYRQILGQKVEFLVSFYNNEISEKSEIFDDQFSVERPDGSNFTLKIRSTKLEDSAMYFCASRWEYEQYFGPGTRLTVT.

The chain employs TRBV5-4 and TRBJ2-7; 12 nucleotides align to TRBD2. Germline CDR1 is SGHNT and CDR2 is YYREEE (reference sequence). CDR3 length: 16 amino acids. J was trimmed by 6 bases and V by 4 bases; bases with no gene match: 11. CDR3: CASSLPGLAGTREQYF. DNA for the CDR3: TGTGCCAGCAGCCTTCCAGGACTAGCGGGGACCCGCGAGCAGTACTTC.

The genes are TRBV7-2 and TRBJ1-5, with D unresolved. Trimming left V 2 bases short and J 6 bases short, with 11 bases between. CDR1 and CDR2 from the germline V gene are SGHTA and FQGNSA. This CDR3 has 14 amino acids. CDR3 DNA sequence: TGTGCCAGCAGCTTATTCGGGTTAGGTCAGCCCCAGCATTTT. Its protein is CASSLFGLGQPQHF.

The V call is TRBV5-4, the J call TRBJ2-1; 7 bases are a match to TRBD2. The V segment lost 4 bases and the J segment 4 bases; nucleotides outside the gene matches: 11. The CDR3 covers 16 residues. Germline CDR1 reads SGHNT; CDR2 reads YYREEE (reference sequence). CDR3 region: CASSPDGGGSYNEQFF. The CDR3, as DNA: TGTGCCAGCAGCCCTGACGGGGGAGGGAGTTACAATGAGCAGTTCTTC.

The CDR3 nucleotides read TGTGCCAGCAGTGTGGGACAGTCCTACGAGCAGTACTTC. Its protein product is CASSVGQSYEQYF. This chain connects TRBV6-1 to TRBJ2-7, with TRBD1 identical over 7 bases. CDR1 and CDR2 from the germline V gene are MNHNS and SASEGT. The V gene end was trimmed by 4 bases and the J gene end by 1 base; junction bases not matched to a gene: 1. This CDR3 spans 13 amino acids.

The chain is built from TRBV27 and TRBJ1-2; TRBD1 matches 11 bases. The CDR3 totals 19 residues. The V and J ends lost 5 bases and 3 bases, in that order; junction bases with no gene match: 17. Germline V gene sequence: CDR1 MNHEY, CDR2 SMNVEV (reference sequence). Here the CDR3 DNA reads TGTGCCAGCAGTCCGGGGGTCGGACAGGGGGCGGATAGTTACTATGGCTACACCTTC. Residues: CASSPGVGQGADSYYGYTF.

The rearrangement links TRBV28 to TRBJ1-2, with 8 bases lining up with TRBD1. This CDR3 region has 12 residues. V shed 5 bases, J shed 8 bases, and the junction held 4 bases outside the gene matches. The V gene's germline CDR1 is MDHEN and CDR2 SYDVKM. The CDR3 spells CASSRTGSGYTF. CDR3 nucleotide sequence: TGTGCCAGCAGTCGGACAGGGTCGGGCTACACCTTC.